Listed below are T cell receptor beta chains from one sample, sequenced in a study of cytotoxic CD8 clonotypes in ibrutinib-treated CLL. Assay used: immunoSEQ multiplex PCR; TCRdb lists only in-frame clones, some missing. The sample includes roughly 150,000 clones, 76% of them seen just once. The material sequenced was PBMCs, taken after 24 months of ibrutinib treatment. The receptor set was obtained from a human donor with chronic lymphocytic leukemia. The CDR3 runs from the conserved cysteine through the conserved F or W. Expanded clones get a size class; other rows say once, few or many, or leave the size out.

j_call,clone_size,v_call,cdr3_aa
TRBJ1-1,.,TRBV29-1,CSVGMSLNTEAFF
TRBJ1-2,once,TRBV7-3,CASSPTPTGPHGYTF
TRBJ1-4,once,TRBV5-1,CASRRDRVLEKLFF
TRBJ1-1,.,TRBV7-2,CASSLGGLNTEAFF
TRBJ1-2,.,TRBV6-5,CASSYRENYGYTF
TRBJ2-5,.,TRBV9,CASSVGPGGVETQYF
TRBJ1-3,.,TRBV5-1,CASSRPGGSSGNTIYF
TRBJ1-1,once,TRBV10-1,CASSVPGTEGHAYMNTEAFF
TRBJ1-6,.,TRBV5-1,CASSLSGSSYNSPLHF
TRBJ2-6,.,TRBV7-8,CASSLVRVRDYGANVLTF
TRBJ2-7,.,TRBV9,CASSVVGGIDEQYF
TRBJ2-1,.,TRBV5-1,CASSPTSSLYNEQFF
TRBJ1-2,.,TRBV7-2,CASSLATGVNYGYTF
TRBJ1-3,.,TRBV9,CASSVQAAGNTIYF
TRBJ1-1,.,TRBV19,CASSVVIGTEAFF
TRBJ1-2,.,TRBV7-3,CASSPETGNYGYTF
TRBJ2-2,once,TRBV5-1,CATRLGAGELFF
TRBJ1-2,.,TRBV7-9,CASSLGDRNYGYTF
TRBJ2-1,.,TRBV11-3,CASSLSTRGHRSYNEQFF
TRBJ2-4,.,TRBV2,CASSAPLGPNHQYF
TRBJ2-2,.,TRBV5-1,CASSFLNTGELFF
TRBJ2-3,.,TRBV7-2,CASTTYLADTQYF
TRBJ2-1,.,TRBV20-1,CSASPHNEQFF
TRBJ2-1,once,TRBV7-2,CASSLGWTTLNEQFF
TRBJ1-2,.,TRBV6-1,CASGDVGGYTF
TRBJ2-5,once,TRBV6-6,CASSYGGPRETQYF
TRBJ2-5,.,TRBV6-5,CASSYRGQETQYF
TRBJ1-2,.,TRBV6-5,CASGGYYGYTF
TRBJ1-2,.,TRBV18,CASSPPNWGYTF
TRBJ1-4,.,TRBV6-4,CASSDSGHLATNEKLFF
TRBJ1-2,.,TRBV30,CAWTPGTYGYTF
TRBJ1-5,.,TRBV5-8,CASSLGQTNNQPQHF
TRBJ1-1,.,TRBV7-2,CASTQRVGSTEAFF
TRBJ1-5,.,TRBV6-6,CASSKLQVSNQPQHF
TRBJ2-7,.,TRBV5-8,CASSPLAAYEQYF
TRBJ2-7,.,TRBV10-3,CAISGPGGDEQYF
TRBJ2-2,.,TRBV30,CAYSRGAGTGELFF
TRBJ2-3,.,TRBV15,CATSRRLMGGRTDTQYF
TRBJ2-7,once,TRBV20-1,CSASGHEQYF
TRBJ1-2,few,TRBV28,CASSLGTPWDGYTF
TRBJ2-2,.,TRBV5-1,CASSFGTANTGELFF
TRBJ1-6,.,TRBV11-2,CASSPAGTGGGSPLHF
TRBJ1-1,.,TRBV28,CASRVLRNTEAFF
TRBJ1-6,medium-sized,TRBV4-1,CASTLGTEGPYVLHF
TRBJ2-1,.,TRBV6-4,CASSDLTSGSINEQFF
TRBJ1-1,many,TRBV4-3,CASSQGEQLEAFF
TRBJ2-7,.,TRBV29-1,CSVGAGSAYEQYF
TRBJ2-2,.,TRBV11-2,CASSLLLGVTGELFF
TRBJ1-1,.,TRBV2,CASSEALMGTDVGEAFF
TRBJ2-7,.,TRBV28,CASSPAGDTEQYF
TRBJ1-2,.,TRBV19,CASRDNHYGYTF
TRBJ2-7,.,TRBV28,CAGGRSSYEQYF
TRBJ1-1,.,TRBV30,CAWSGTGPTEAFF
TRBJ1-5,.,TRBV28,CASSGQGRSRSQPQHF
TRBJ2-2,.,TRBV11-2,CASSPRASGRPNTGELFF
TRBJ1-3,.,TRBV5-1,CASSWGDSSGNTIYF
TRBJ2-1,.,TRBV7-2,CASSPHSGSGDEQFF
TRBJ1-2,.,TRBV7-9,CASSPQGTGPYGYTF
TRBJ1-1,.,TRBV6-1,CASSVGEGQAFF
TRBJ2-3,.,TRBV29-1,CSVSNLAVTNWGYAQYF